This T cell receptor beta chain was recovered during a study of T cell responses to AZD1222 COVID-19 vaccine. Findings and limits, study-wide: Donors in the cohort were predominantly white British and more often female, and clonal diversity was possibly underestimated. Regions left unmutated in variants are reportedly the target of nearly half of spike-specific TCRs. At baseline, seropositivity was found in only 6 or 7 AZD1222 recipients. With two AZD1222 doses given, Spike-specific TCR breadth and depth both rose.

V was trimmed by 2 bases and J by 5 bases, leaving 12 bases between them. This CDR3 has 15 amino acids. Germline CDR1 KGHSH, CDR2 LQKENI. Comments on this clone: Its antigen is currently unknown.

TCRdb's copy holds only in-frame clones and misses some; the assay was immunoSEQ multiplex PCR. The table has 150,000 or so clones, 92% seen once. The V and J genes are TRBV18 and TRBJ2-2; possible D gene TRBD2, 6 bases. Source: peripheral blood, taken on day 0 of AZD1222 vaccination. The source of this sequence is an adult in good health. CDR3 in DNA: TGTGCCAGCTCACCAAGTCTAGCGCATACCGGGGAGCTGTTTTTT. Translating gives CASSPSLAHTGELFF.